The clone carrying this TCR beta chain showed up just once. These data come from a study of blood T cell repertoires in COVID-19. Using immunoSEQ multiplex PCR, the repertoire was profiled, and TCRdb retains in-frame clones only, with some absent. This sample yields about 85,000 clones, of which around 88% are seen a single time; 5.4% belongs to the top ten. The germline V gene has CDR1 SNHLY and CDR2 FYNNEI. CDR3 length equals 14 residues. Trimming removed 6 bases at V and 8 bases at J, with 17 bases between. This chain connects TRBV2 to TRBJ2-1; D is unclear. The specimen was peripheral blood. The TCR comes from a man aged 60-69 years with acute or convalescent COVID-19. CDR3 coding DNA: TGTGCCAGCAGATCAAGCATACCCTCCGATGAGCAGTTCTTC. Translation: CASRSSIPSDEQFF.